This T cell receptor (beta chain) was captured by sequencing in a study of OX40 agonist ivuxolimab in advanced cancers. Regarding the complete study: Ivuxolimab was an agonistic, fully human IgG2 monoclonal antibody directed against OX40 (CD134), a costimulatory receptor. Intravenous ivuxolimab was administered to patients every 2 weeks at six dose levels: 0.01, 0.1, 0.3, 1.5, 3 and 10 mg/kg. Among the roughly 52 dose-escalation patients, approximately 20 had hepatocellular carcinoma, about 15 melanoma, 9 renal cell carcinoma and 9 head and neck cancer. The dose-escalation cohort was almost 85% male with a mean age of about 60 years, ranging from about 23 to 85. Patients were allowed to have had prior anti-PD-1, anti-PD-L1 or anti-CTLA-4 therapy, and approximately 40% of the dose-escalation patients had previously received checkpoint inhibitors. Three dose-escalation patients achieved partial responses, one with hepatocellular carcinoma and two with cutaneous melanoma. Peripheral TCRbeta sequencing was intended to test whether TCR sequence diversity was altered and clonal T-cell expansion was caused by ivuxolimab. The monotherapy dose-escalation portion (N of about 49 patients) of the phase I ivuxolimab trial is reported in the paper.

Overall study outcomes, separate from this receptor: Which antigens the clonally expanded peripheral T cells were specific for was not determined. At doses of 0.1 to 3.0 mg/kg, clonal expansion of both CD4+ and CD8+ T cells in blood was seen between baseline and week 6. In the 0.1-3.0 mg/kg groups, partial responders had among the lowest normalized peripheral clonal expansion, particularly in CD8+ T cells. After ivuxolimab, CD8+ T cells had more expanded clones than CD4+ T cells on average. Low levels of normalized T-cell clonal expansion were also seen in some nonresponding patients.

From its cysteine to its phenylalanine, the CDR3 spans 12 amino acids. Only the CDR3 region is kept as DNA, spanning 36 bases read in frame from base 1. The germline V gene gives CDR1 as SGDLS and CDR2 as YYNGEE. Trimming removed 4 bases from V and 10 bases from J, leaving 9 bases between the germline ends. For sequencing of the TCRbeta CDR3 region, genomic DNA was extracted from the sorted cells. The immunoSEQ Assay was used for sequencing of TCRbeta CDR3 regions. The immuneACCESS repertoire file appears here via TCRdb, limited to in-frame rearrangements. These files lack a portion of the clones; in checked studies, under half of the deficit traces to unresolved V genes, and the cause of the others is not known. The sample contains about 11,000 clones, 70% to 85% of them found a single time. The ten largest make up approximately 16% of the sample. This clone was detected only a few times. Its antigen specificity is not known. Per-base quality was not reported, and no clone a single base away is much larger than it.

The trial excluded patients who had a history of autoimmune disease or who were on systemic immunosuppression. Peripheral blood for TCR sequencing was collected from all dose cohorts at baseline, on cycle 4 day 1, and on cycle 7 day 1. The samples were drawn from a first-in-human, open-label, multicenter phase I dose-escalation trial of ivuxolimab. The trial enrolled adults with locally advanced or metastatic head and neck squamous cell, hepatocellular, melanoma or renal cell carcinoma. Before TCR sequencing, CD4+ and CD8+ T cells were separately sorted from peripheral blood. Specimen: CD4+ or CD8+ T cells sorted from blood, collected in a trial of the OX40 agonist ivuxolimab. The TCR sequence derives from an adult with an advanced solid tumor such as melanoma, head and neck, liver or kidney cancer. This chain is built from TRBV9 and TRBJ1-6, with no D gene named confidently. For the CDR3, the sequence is CASSTARSPLHF. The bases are TGTGCCAGCAGCACTGCCAGATCACCCCTCCACTTT.